This T cell receptor (beta chain) was identified during a study of shared clonotypes between healthy human individuals. Overall study results and limits: Sample collection involved blood only; tissue repertoires are likely different. Larger estimated richness was generally seen in naive subsets than in memory subsets.

Details on this clone: What it binds is not known.

The CDR3 covers 16 residues. Germline V gene data show CDR1 as SGHRS and CDR2 as YFSETQ. Losses at the gene ends were 0 bases for V and 2 bases for J; bases not matched to a gene: 8. The study ran the assay at deep level. Researchers divided each subset's genomic DNA evenly across several immunoSEQ plates. Data came from immunoSEQ multiplex PCR; TCRdb stores just in-frame clones and leaves some out. The sample records about 2 million clones, 85% to 95% being singletons. The sample consisted of naive CD4+ T cells sorted from blood. Sample subset: CD45RA+ positively selected. This chain links TRBV5-1 with TRBJ2-7, with 7 bases aligning to TRBD2. The TCR sequence derives from a young man in good health. The CDR3 DNA reads as TGCGCCAGCAGCTTGGGGGGTTCCGGGACTACCTACGAGCAGTACTTC. It yields the protein CASSLGGSGTTYEQYF.